This T cell receptor (beta chain) appears in the sequencing data of a study of response to subunit inactivated influenza vaccine. The CDR3 contains 18 residues. The germline gives CDR1 DFQATT, CDR2 SNEGSKA (reference sequence). Losses at the gene ends were 5 bases for V and 5 bases for J; bases not matched to a gene: 21. A single record per CDR3 protein comes from TCRdb applying MiXCR to the RT-PCR reads. The table shows hundreds of thousands of distinct CDR3 sequences, with 25% occurring only once. This clonotype was observed a handful of times. What it recognizes is unknown. Study-wide findings and caveats: The authors suggested that few new T cells are recruited per seasonal influenza vaccination.

The TCR originated in a man aged 50-59 years who received an inactivated influenza vaccine. The sample here was CD4+ T cells sorted from PBMCs, taken more than 4 days after vaccination. The chain recombines TRBV20-1 with TRBJ1-2; 9 nucleotides align to TRBD1. DNA of the CDR3: TGCAGTGCTGCCAGTATAAAGGGCACCGGGACAGGGCGGTATGGCTACACCTTC. This gives the protein CSAASIKGTGTGRYGYTF.